This T cell receptor beta chain appears in the sequencing data of a study of a mutant IDH1 vaccine in newly diagnosed glioma. Study-wide context: Initiation of the vaccine course occurred 4-6 weeks after radiotherapy alone, or alongside temozolomide cycles. Radiotherapy, temozolomide, or both had been given previously, and both were given to most.

Generated by immunoSEQ multiplex PCR, the TCRdb table keeps only in-frame clones and is missing some. Found here are 110,000 or so clones, around 90% of them singletons; the top ten hold 0.5% to 0.65%. Worth noting for this clone: Its antigen is still unknown.

Germline V gene data show CDR1 as SGHRS and CDR2 as YFSETQ. CDR3 length: 16 amino acids. V shed 4 bases, J shed 3 bases, and the junction held 12 bases outside the gene matches. Indicated time point: week 11, during vaccination. What each vaccine dose contained was 300 ug of mutant IDH1 20-mer peptide, accompanied by topical imiquimod. General observations from the study: The occurrence of vaccine-induced immune responses was seen in approximately 92% of patients.

The chain combines TRBV5-1 with TRBJ2-7, with 8 bases identical to TRBD1. The sequencing here drew on PBMCs, taken from a glioma patient whose treatment included an IDH1 peptide vaccine. The TCR sequence derives from a woman aged 45-65 years with glioma. CDR3 in amino acids: CASSHGQGSFYYEQYF. The DNA of the CDR3 is TGCGCCAGCAGCCACGGACAGGGAAGTTTCTACTACGAGCAGTACTTC.